This T cell receptor (beta chain) was identified in a study of shared clonotypes between healthy human individuals. Study-wide results and caveats: Sampling involved blood alone; tissue repertoires likely differ. Shared clonotypes: approximately 5% naive CD4, around 3.5% naive CD8, around 2.4% memory CD4, 0.4% memory CD8.

Per the germline V gene, CDR1 is SGHTA and CDR2 is FQGNSA. With V trimmed by 5 bases and J by 0 bases, 9 bases remained unmatched. The CDR3 extends over 16 amino acids. The test was conducted at deep level. Methods used by the authors: ImmunoSEQ supplied junction-only sequences lacking quality scores, so filtering was different. The table came from immunoSEQ multiplex PCR; TCRdb's copy has only in-frame clones and leaves some out. V, J and clone size are taken as reported in that table, and D and trimming were inferred from the DNA itself. The table records around 2,000,000 clones, less than 95% of them present only once. Terminally differentiated effector memory CD45RA+ cells were left out of the naive CD8 fraction, which was CD45RO-negative and positively selected for CCR7. On this clone: Its antigen remains unidentified.

Sequenced material: naive CD8+ T cells sorted from blood. The receptor's source is a man aged 18 to 29 in good health. The chain uses TRBV7-2 and TRBJ1-1; 7 bases align to TRBD1. The CDR3: CASSPPTGMMNTEAFF. The CDR3 coding sequence is TGTGCCAGCAGCCCGCCGACAGGGATGATGAACACTGAAGCTTTCTTT.